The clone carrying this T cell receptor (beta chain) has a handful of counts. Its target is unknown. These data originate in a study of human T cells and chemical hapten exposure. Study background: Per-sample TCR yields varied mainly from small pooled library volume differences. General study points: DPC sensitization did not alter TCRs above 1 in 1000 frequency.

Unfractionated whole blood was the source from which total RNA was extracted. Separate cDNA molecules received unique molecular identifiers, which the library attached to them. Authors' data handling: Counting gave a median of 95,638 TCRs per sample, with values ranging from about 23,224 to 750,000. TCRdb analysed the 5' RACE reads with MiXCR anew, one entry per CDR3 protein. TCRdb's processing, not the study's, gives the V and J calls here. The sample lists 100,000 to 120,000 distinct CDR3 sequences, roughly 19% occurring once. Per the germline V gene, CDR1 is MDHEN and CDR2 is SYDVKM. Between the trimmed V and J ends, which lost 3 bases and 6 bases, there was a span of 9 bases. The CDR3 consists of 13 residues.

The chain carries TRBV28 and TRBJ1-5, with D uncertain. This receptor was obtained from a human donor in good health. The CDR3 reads CASSFEGLQPQHF. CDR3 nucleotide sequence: TGTGCCAGCAGTTTCGAGGGTCTTCAGCCCCAGCATTTT.